These T cell receptor beta chains were read from a single sample in a study of T cell repertoires in ileal Crohn's disease. Produced via immunoSEQ multiplex PCR; TCRdb's table is partial and in-frame only. The repertoire holds under 200 clones, with roughly 93% as singletons. The specimen sequenced was ileal tissue. These receptors were collected from an adult with Crohn's disease. Each CDR3 is given with its conserved first and last residue. Fields, in order: CDR3 length, V gene, clone size, D gene, J gene, CDR3 protein, CDR3 DNA. The D gene is left open where the match is weak. Part of the rows lack a size; the others show once, few, many or a class for expanded clones.

17	TRBV6-4	-	-	TRBJ2-3	CASSDSPPAPSTDTQYF	TGTGCCAGCAGTGACTCACCCCCGGCCCCGAGCACAGATACGCAGTATTTT
16	TRBV5-1	-	TRBD2	TRBJ2-3	CASSQGTSKTTDTQYF	TGCGCCAGCAGCCAGGGGACTAGCAAGACCACAGATACGCAGTATTTT
14	TRBV11-3	few	-	TRBJ2-7	CASSLAPNSYEQYF	TGTGCCAGCAGCTTAGCCCCTAACTCCTACGAGCAGTACTTC
18	TRBV5-1	-	TRBD2	TRBJ2-7	CASSLTGLAGGPPYEQYF	TGCGCCAGCAGCTTGACGGGACTAGCGGGAGGCCCGCCGTACGAGCAGTACTTC
13	TRBV6-4	-	TRBD1	TRBJ1-1	CASSRTGNTEAFF	TGTGCCAGCAGCCGGACAGGAAACACTGAAGCTTTCTTT
15	TRBV7-8	-	-	TRBJ2-7	CASSLREEITYEQYF	TGTGCCAGCAGCTTACGCGAGGAAATTACCTACGAGCAGTACTTC
15	TRBV8-2	-	-	TRBJ1-2	CGSLNRITKTYGYTF	TGTGGCAGTCTTAACAGGATAACAAAGACCTATGGCTACACCTTC
13	TRBV11-3	-	-	TRBJ2-1	CASSLNRDNEQFF	TGTGCCAGCAGCTTAAACAGAGACAATGAGCAGTTCTTC
15	TRBV5-5	-	TRBD1	TRBJ1-6	CASSYGTVGGSPLHF	TGTGCCAGCAGCTATGGGACAGTCGGTGGTTCACCCCTCCACTTT
16	TRBV6-1	-	TRBD1	TRBJ1-1	CASSADRATWGTEAFF	TGTGCCAGCAGTGCGGACAGGGCGACATGGGGCACTGAAGCTTTCTTT
15	TRBV5-5	-	-	TRBJ1-5	CASSTGIQGNQPQHF	TGTGCCAGCAGCACGGGGATTCAGGGAAATCAGCCCCAGCATTTT
13	TRBV27	-	-	TRBJ2-4	CASTGGNGAKEYF	TGTGCCAGCACTGGAGGGAACGGGGCAAAAGAGTACTTC
14	TRBV9	-	-	TRBJ1-1	CASSEGTWNTEAFF	TGTGCCAGCAGCGAGGGGACATGGAACACTGAAGCTTTCTTT
14	TRBV6-5	once	-	TRBJ2-3	CASSYSPRMGTQYF	TGTGCCAGCAGTTACAGCCCCCGAATGGGTACGCAGTATTTT
14	TRBV29-1	once	-	TRBJ2-2	CSVVLLANTGELFF	TGCAGCGTTGTGCTACTAGCGAACACCGGGGAGCTGTTTTTT
13	TRBV5-1	-	-	TRBJ1-2	CASSFQDDGGYTF	TGCGCCAGCAGCTTTCAGGACGATGGAGGCTACACCTTC
14	TRBV14	-	-	TRBJ2-3	CASSPLTGSDTQYF	TGTGCCAGCAGCCCCCTGACAGGCTCAGATACGCAGTATTTT
14	TRBV7-9	-	-	TRBJ1-1	CASSPREENTEAFF	TGTGCCAGCAGCCCCAGGGAGGAGAACACTGAAGCTTTCTTT
16	TRBV7-9	-	TRBD1	TRBJ1-6	CASSPYAGQGNSPLHF	TGTGCCAGCAGCCCTTATGCCGGACAGGGCAACTCACCCCTCCACTTT
15	TRBV4-3	once	TRBD1	TRBJ1-2	CASSQDRGSGYGYTF	TGCGCCAGCAGCCAGGACAGGGGATCGGGCTATGGCTACACCTTC
14	TRBV7-2	-	-	TRBJ2-3	CASRDGTSTDTQYF	TGTGCCAGTCGGGACGGTACTAGCACAGATACGCAGTATTTT
14	TRBV4-1	-	-	TRBJ2-2	CASSQSSDTGELFF	TGCGCCAGCAGCCAATCCAGCGACACCGGGGAGCTGTTTTTT
14	TRBV27	-	TRBD1	TRBJ1-1	CASSFRGVSTEAFF	TGTGCCAGCAGTTTCAGGGGGGTGAGCACTGAAGCTTTCTTT
18	TRBV7-3	-	-	TRBJ2-6	CASSLVIRLQSRANVLTF	TGTGCCAGCAGCTTAGTAATACGCTTACAAAGTCGGGCCAACGTCCTGACTTTC
15	TRBV18	-	TRBD2	TRBJ2-1	CASSLGLAEQNEQFF	TGTGCCAGCTCATTGGGACTAGCGGAACAAAATGAGCAGTTCTTC
14	TRBV29-1	-	TRBD2	TRBJ2-1	CSLAGGSVYNEQFF	TGCAGCCTAGCGGGGGGATCGGTATACAATGAGCAGTTCTTC
14	TRBV6-5	once	-	TRBJ1-2	CASNPGGFGYGYTF	TGTGCCAGCAACCCGGGGGGGTTTGGCTATGGCTACACCTTC
15	TRBV7-9	-	-	TRBJ2-7	CASSLVLDRTYEQYF	TGTGCCAGCAGCTTAGTACTCGACAGAACCTACGAGCAGTACTTC
18	TRBV7-8	once	-	TRBJ1-1	CASSPEVPGGDKNTEAFF	TGTGCCAGCAGCCCCGAAGTTCCGGGGGGGGACAAGAACACTGAAGCTTTCTTT
14	TRBV5-5	-	-	TRBJ1-6	CASNAPSYNSPLHF	TGTGCCAGCAACGCCCCCTCCTATAATTCACCCCTCCACTTT
15	TRBV9	-	-	TRBJ2-1	CASSVGGDSYNEQFF	TGTGCCAGCAGCGTAGGCGGGGACTCCTACAATGAGCAGTTCTTC
15	TRBV7-8	-	-	TRBJ2-3	CASSLLQGPTDTQYF	TGTGCCAGCAGCTTACTTCAGGGCCCCACAGATACGCAGTATTTT
15	TRBV5-4	-	TRBD2	TRBJ2-5	CASSSSGGQEETQYF	TGTGCCAGCAGCTCTAGCGGGGGGCAGGAAGAGACCCAGTACTTC
15	TRBV30	-	-	TRBJ1-1	CAWRPPDSTNTEAFF	TGTGCCTGGAGACCACCGGATAGTACGAACACTGAAGCTTTCTTT
15	TRBV19	few	-	TRBJ1-4	CASSSRTDSNEKLFF	TGTGCCAGTAGTTCACGGACCGATTCTAATGAAAAACTGTTTTTT
15	TRBV18	-	TRBD2	TRBJ2-1	CASSLGLAEQNEQFF	TGTGCCAGTTCATTGGGACTAGCGGAACAAAATGAGCAGTTCTTC